The 9 T cell receptor beta chains in this list originate from one sample, sequenced in a study of tumor-infiltrating lymphocytes in primary liver carcinoma. With 400 to 550 ng total RNA as template and a constant-region primer, TCR beta cDNA was made. The TCR beta library was amplified through three nested multiplex PCR rounds in a modified ARM-PCR procedure. TRBV1-TRBV30 forward primers paired with a C-beta reverse primer were used in the first two PCR rounds, which ran about 11 cycles each. TCRdb re-called the multiplex PCR reads through MiXCR, storing one row per CDR3 protein. The table has about 21,000 distinct CDR3 sequences, 65% to 85% seen once. Unsorted bulk tissue of about 18-34 mg yielded co-extracted RNA and DNA. The material sequenced was liver tumor tissue from sampling region 1. Subset defined: tumor region T1, superior pole. All receptors come from a man between 35 and 55 years old with primary liver carcinoma and hepatitis B virus infection.

About this clonotype itself: Sequence at one end of the junction differs from germline and may be a read error. The chain carries TRBV11-2 and TRBJ1-2; no definite D call. Germline loops: CDR1 SGHAT, CDR2 FQNNGV. The CDR3 is 10 amino acids. CDR3: CGSSFPGYTF. DNA of the CDR3: TGTGGCAGCAGCTTCCCTGGCTACACCTTC.

This clonotype was counted ten times or more. CDR3 DNA: TGTGCCAGCAGTCCGACGGGCGAGCAGTACTTC. Translated, it gives CASSPTGEQYF. V gene TRBV2 combines with J gene TRBJ2-7; D gene unclear. The V end was cut by 5 bases, the J end by 6 bases, with 8 bases between. Germline V gives CDR1 SNHLY, CDR2 FYNNEI. This CDR3 contains 11 residues.

This clonotype was observed a handful of times. This chain connects TRBV11-2 to TRBJ2-5; tentative D call: TRBD1 (7 bases). The V gene's germline CDR1 is SGHAT and CDR2 FQNNGV. The CDR3 has 17 amino acids. Trimming cost V 1 base and J 5 bases, with 20 bases left between them. The CDR3 loop reads CASSLALGGGSGETQYF. The CDR3 DNA sequence: TGTGCCAGCAGCTTAGCTTTAGGAGGGGGCTCGGGGGAGACCCAGTACTTC.

Concerning this clonotype: A clone one base away is much larger, so this may be a read error. The J gene is TRBJ2-3, the V gene TRBV11-2; D unclear. CDR1 SGHAT and CDR2 FQNNGV come from the germline V gene. CDR3 length: 14 amino acids. This CDR3 is CASSPQTHADMQYF. The CDR3 DNA follows: TGTGCCAGCAGCCCACAAACTCACGCAGATATGCAGTATTTT.

Points on this clonotype: This may be a read error: a much more frequent sequence differs by one nucleotide. This rearrangement joins TRBV11-2 to TRBJ2-1, with a tentative D call TRBD2 (5 bases). Gene TRBJ2-7 matches the end of the DNA better, so the J call may be wrong. The V gene's germline CDR1 is SGHAT and CDR2 FQNNGV. The CDR3 covers 15 residues. The CDR3: CASSLTSLSTGEQYF. CDR3 nucleotide sequence: TGTGCCAGCAGCTTAACATCACTGTCCACGGGGGAGCAGTACTTC.

Turning to this clonotype: The junction shows a germline mismatch at one end, possibly a read error. The chain has TRBV25-1 and TRBJ1-6; 11 nucleotides line up with TRBD1. The germline gives CDR1 MGHDK, CDR2 SYGVNS. This CDR3 region has 18 residues. The chain's CDR3 is CASSLRTGGNSYNSPLQF. The CDR3 DNA is TGTGCCAGCAGTTTACGGACAGGGGGCAACTCCTATAATTCACCCCTCCAATTT. Filled out from reference TRBV25-1 and TRBJ1-6, the complete variable domain reads EADIYQTPRYLVIGTGKKITLECSQTMGHDKMYWYQQDPGMELHLIHYSYGVNSTEKGDLSSESTVSRIRTEHFPLTLESARPSHTSQYLCASSLRTGGNSYNSPLQFGNGTRLTVT.

About this clonotype: Its ends do not fully match the called genes, so a read error is possible. The rearrangement links TRBV6-5 to TRBJ2-3; TRBD1 aligns across 11 bases. The CDR3 covers 15 residues. The germline V gene has CDR1 MNHEY and CDR2 SVGAGI. The CDR3, as DNA: TGTGCCAGCAGTTACGGACAGGGGGCGGGAGATATGCAGTATTTT. Translating it yields CASSYGQGAGDMQYF.

J is TRBJ1-1 and V is TRBV11-2; 7 bases line up with TRBD1. Per the germline V gene, CDR1 is SGHAT and CDR2 is FQNNGV. This CDR3 has 16 amino acids. V gave up 7 bases and J gave up 11 bases; unmatched junction bases: 22. As DNA, the CDR3 is TGTGCCAGCACCCCATCCAGGGGGTTGGTGAACAGTGAGGCTTTCTTT. This gives the protein CASTPSRGLVNSEAFF.

V usage is TRBV5-6 and J usage is TRBJ2-7; possibly TRBD2 for D (6 bases). This CDR3 is 16 amino acids long. Looked up from germline, CDR1 is SGHDT and CDR2 is YYEEEE. V was shortened by 2 bases and J by 12 bases, with 27 bases between the two germline ends. The CDR3 DNA follows: TGTGCCAGCAGCTTCAGGACTAACGTGAGACACCTCGAGTGGTACTTC. The encoded protein is CASSFRTNVRHLEWYF. Drawing the rest from reference TRBV5-6 and TRBJ2-7, the complete variable domain is DAGVTQSPTHLIKTRGQQVTLRCSPKSGHDTVSWYQQALGQGPQFIFQYYEEEERQRGNFPDRFSGHQFPNYSSELNVNALLLGDSALYLCASSFRTNVRHLEWYFGPGTRLTVT.